The clone carrying this T cell receptor beta chain appeared many times. The antigen remains unidentified. The time point was: newly diagnosed GD, antithyroid drugs for less than 3 months. PBMC-derived RNA was used for the TCR library. This CDR3 is 14 amino acids long. Trimming pared 3 bases from V and 7 bases from J, leaving 14 bases between. Germline CDR1 and CDR2: SGHTA and FQGNSA. For TCR beta, libraries came from iRepertoire HTBI primers and Arm-PCR of CDR3 regions. TCRdb reanalysed the multiplex PCR reads using MiXCR and keeps one entry per CDR3 protein. This table holds hundreds of thousands of distinct CDR3 sequences, 15% to 18% found once. The data originate from a study of regulatory T cells in long-lasting Graves disease. Study results and caveats: Those with persistent Graves' had less TCR diversity than newly diagnosed patients.

The genes are TRBV7-2 and TRBJ2-3; D remains unclear. This receptor was obtained from a female donor with Graves disease. This sample comprised peripheral blood mononuclear cells (PBMCs), obtained at new diagnosis, from a patient treated with antithyroid drugs. The CDR3 sequence: CASSFKTGSNTQYF. The CDR3 region has the DNA TGTGCCAGCAGCTTTAAGACGGGCTCCAATACGCAGTATTTT.